Sequencing of this TCR beta chain was carried out in a study of metastatic and nonmetastatic thyroid tumors. About the study: Repertoires were compared across blood and tumor or nodule tissue from malignant and benign thyroid patients.

Between the trimmed V and J ends, which lost 0 bases and 6 bases, there was a span of 12 bases. The CDR3 totals 14 residues. The germline V gene encodes CDR1 SGHRS and CDR2 YFSETQ. MiXCR reprocessed the PCR reads for TCRdb. Here the sample spans roughly 40,000 clones, about a sixth being singletons. Thyroid surgery was performed in patients who had received no treatment beforehand. Sequenced: tumor tissue. This TCR derives from a female donor with papillary thyroid cancer or a benign thyroid nodule (not recorded which). Some clones in this sample may be carry-over from other donors' samples. This chain uses TRBV5-1 with TRBJ1-2; D not resolved. The CDR3 region has the DNA TGCGCCAGCAGCTTGGCGGCCACCTCGGATGGCTACACCTTC. The encoded protein is CASSLAATSDGYTF.